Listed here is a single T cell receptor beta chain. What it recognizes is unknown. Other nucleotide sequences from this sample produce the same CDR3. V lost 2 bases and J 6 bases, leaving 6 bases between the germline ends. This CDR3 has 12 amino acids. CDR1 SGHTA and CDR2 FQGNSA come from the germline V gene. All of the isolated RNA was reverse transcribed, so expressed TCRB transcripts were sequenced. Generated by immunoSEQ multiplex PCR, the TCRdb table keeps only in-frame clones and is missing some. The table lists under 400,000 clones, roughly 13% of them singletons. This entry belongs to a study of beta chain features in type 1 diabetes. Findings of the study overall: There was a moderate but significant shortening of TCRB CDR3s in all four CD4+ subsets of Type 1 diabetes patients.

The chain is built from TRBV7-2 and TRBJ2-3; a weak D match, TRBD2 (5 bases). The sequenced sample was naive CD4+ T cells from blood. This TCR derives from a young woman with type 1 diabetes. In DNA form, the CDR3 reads TGTGCCAGCAGCTTAAGCGGTGATACGCAGTATTTT. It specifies CASSLSGDTQYF.